These T cell receptor beta chains were read from a single sample in a study of T cell responses to AZD1222 COVID-19 vaccine. The assay was immunoSEQ multiplex PCR, and TCRdb's table has in-frame clones only and misses some. The sample has approximately 110,000 clones, more than 90% seen once. The material sequenced was peripheral blood, taken on day 0 of AZD1222 vaccination. These receptors originate from an adult in good health. CDR3s include the opening cysteine and the closing phenylalanine or tryptophan. The order of the fields is V gene, D gene, clone size, J gene, CDR3 protein, CDR3 DNA. D genes are given only for firm matches. Some rows have no size entry. The others give once, few or many, or a class for an expanded clone.

>TRBV9|NA|NA|TRBJ1-1
CASSVVQADTEAFF
TGTGCCAGCAGCGTAGTACAGGCGGACACTGAAGCTTTCTTT
>TRBV30|TRBD2|NA|TRBJ2-3
CAWSGSGRATDTQYF
TGTGCCTGGAGTGGTAGCGGGAGGGCCACAGATACGCAGTATTTT
>TRBV7-3|NA|NA|TRBJ1-6
CASSLSGSPLHF
TGTGCCAGCAGCTTATCGGGTTCACCCCTCCACTTT
>TRBV7-2|NA|NA|TRBJ2-5
CASSTVGGGFGTQYF
TGTGCCAGCAGCACCGTGGGAGGCGGGTTCGGGACCCAGTACTTC
>TRBV5-6|TRBD1|NA|TRBJ1-4
CASSLPTGGREKLFF
TGTGCCAGCAGCTTGCCGACAGGGGGCCGGGAAAAACTGTTTTTT
>TRBV2|TRBD1|NA|TRBJ2-2
CASRAGTGNTGELFF
TGTGCCAGCAGGGCCGGGACAGGGAACACCGGGGAGCTGTTTTTT
>TRBV6-4|TRBD1|NA|TRBJ1-2
CASSPQGTYGYTF
TGTGCCAGCAGTCCACAGGGGACTTATGGCTACACCTTC
>TRBV5-1|TRBD2|NA|TRBJ2-3
CASSFSGRVVDTQYF
TGCGCCAGCAGCTTTAGCGGGAGGGTCGTAGATACGCAGTATTTT
>TRBV5-1|NA|once|TRBJ1-4
CASSFYDRATNEKLFF
TGCGCCAGCAGCTTCTACGACAGAGCAACTAATGAAAAACTGTTTTTT
>TRBV6-5|TRBD1|NA|TRBJ2-1
CASRNALGTAYEQFF
TGTGCCAGCAGAAACGCCCTCGGGACAGCCTATGAGCAGTTCTTC
>TRBV18|NA|NA|TRBJ1-4
CASSPEEKLFF
TGTGCCAGCTCACCCGAGGAAAAACTGTTTTTT
>TRBV4-2|TRBD1|NA|TRBJ1-3
CASSQGGQGSGNTIYF
TGTGCCAGCAGCCAGGGGGGACAGGGCTCTGGAAACACCATATATTTT
>TRBV19|TRBD1|NA|TRBJ1-3
CASSYSGTANSGNTIYF
TGTGCCAGTAGCTATTCCGGGACAGCTAACTCTGGAAACACCATATATTTT
>TRBV7-2|TRBD1|NA|TRBJ1-6
CASSPGQGNSPLHF
TGTGCCAGCAGCCCGGGACAGGGGAATTCACCCCTCCACTTT
>TRBV19|NA|NA|TRBJ1-1
CASSIMALQNTEAFF
TGTGCCAGTAGTATTATGGCACTTCAGAACACTGAAGCTTTCTTT
>TRBV3-1/TRBV3-2|NA|NA|TRBJ1-5
CASSYSRTGNQPQHF
TGTGCCAGCAGCTATTCACGGACGGGCAATCAGCCCCAGCATTTT
>TRBV7-9|NA|NA|TRBJ2-2
CASSFGTANTGELFF
TGTGCCAGCAGCTTCGGCACAGCGAACACCGGGGAGCTGTTTTTT
>TRBV2|TRBD1|NA|TRBJ1-2
CASRPGQSYYGYTF
TGTGCCAGTAGACCGGGACAGAGTTACTATGGCTACACCTTC